Shown below are 16 T cell receptor beta chains from a single sample sequenced in a study of cytomegalovirus exposure and HLA in healthy donors. 13 Jbeta primers and 60 Vbeta primers were used for the PCR. TCRdb keeps only in-frame clones here, not all; method: immunoSEQ multiplex PCR. The sample holds a few hundred thousand clones, about 80% seen once. Input material: PBMCs. These receptors were taken from a woman aged 25 to 39 in good health and CMV-seronegative.

This clone has more than one count but fewer than ten. The rearrangement links TRBV6-5 to TRBJ2-7, with D possibly matching TRBD1 (6 bases). The CDR3 has 15 residues. Germline V gene sequence: CDR1 MNHEY, CDR2 SVGAGI. Between the trimmed V and J ends, which lost 6 bases and 2 bases, there was a span of 17 bases. The CDR3 sequence: CASSHQGTVPYEQYF. CDR3 sequence (DNA): TGTGCCAGCAGCCACCAGGGGACGGTCCCCTACGAGCAGTACTTC.

The CDR3 loop is CASSPGAGVYEQYF. The CDR3 bases are TGCGCCAGCAGCCCGGGGGCGGGAGTCTACGAGCAGTACTTC. The J gene is TRBJ2-7, the V gene TRBV5-1; tentative D call: TRBD2 (7 bases). Trimming removed 4 bases from V and 3 bases from J, with 14 bases in between. Germline V gives CDR1 SGHRS, CDR2 YFSETQ. CDR3 length: 14 amino acids.

This chain connects TRBV6-5 to TRBJ2-5, with TRBD1 matching over 9 bases. The V gene end was trimmed by 7 bases and the J gene end by 11 bases; junction bases not matched to a gene: 11. The CDR3 spans 13 residues. Germline CDR1 is MNHEY and CDR2 is SVGAGI. The CDR3 here is CASTNSGTGSQYF. The CDR3, as DNA: TGTGCCAGCACCAATTCCGGGACAGGGTCACAGTACTTC.

The CDR3 nucleotides read TGCAGCGTTTATCGGGGATACATTCAGTACTTC. Translation: CSVYRGYIQYF. The genes are TRBV29-1 and TRBJ2-4, with D tentatively TRBD2 (5 bases). The CDR3 extends over 11 amino acids. Germline CDR1 reads SQVTM; CDR2 reads ANQGSEA. Trimming stripped 5 bases from V and 8 bases from J, with 10 bases between. Together with reference TRBV29-1 and TRBJ2-4, the CDR3 gives the full variable domain: SAVISQKPSRDICQRGTSLTIQCQVDSQVTMMFWYRQQPGQSLTLIATANQGSEATYESGFVIDKFPISRPNLTFSTLTVSNMSPEDSSIYLCSVYRGYIQYFGAGTRLSVL.

This clone occurred a few times. The chain employs TRBV25-1 and TRBJ2-7, with a weak D call TRBD1 (6 bases). Germline CDR1 and CDR2: MGHDK and SYGVNS. CDR3 size: 13 residues. V gave up 4 bases and J gave up 5 bases, with 12 bases separating them. The CDR3 DNA sequence: TGTGCCAGCAGTGCCCTCACAGGGAACGAGCAGTACTTC. It codes for CASSALTGNEQYF.

This sequence joins TRBV5-1 and TRBJ2-2, with a possible D match to TRBD1 (6 bases). The germline V gene encodes CDR1 SGHRS and CDR2 YFSETQ. This CDR3 is built from 16 residues. With 6 bases removed from V and 0 bases from J, the gap between germline ends came to 15 bases. The CDR3 DNA follows: TGCGCCAGCAAAGCACAGGGTATCGCGAACACCGGGGAGCTGTTTTTT. Protein: CASKAQGIANTGELFF. The variable domain in full, with the rest retrieved from reference TRBV5-1 and TRBJ2-2, is KAGVTQTPRYLIKTRGQQVTLSCSPISGHRSVSWYQQTPGQGLQFLFEYFSETQRNKGNFPGRFSGRQFSNSRSEMNVSTLELGDSALYLCASKAQGIANTGELFFGEGSRLTVL.

This sequence joins TRBV27 and TRBJ1-5; 7 bases fit TRBD1. The CDR3 is 18 amino acids. Germline trimming cut 2 bases from V and 0 bases from J; bases unmatched to any gene: 10. Per germline, CDR1 MNHEY and CDR2 SMNVEV (reference sequence). CDR3: CASSLEGQTDYSNQPQHF. For the CDR3, the DNA is TGTGCCAGCAGTTTAGAGGGACAGACCGATTATAGCAATCAGCCCCAGCATTTT.

The chain couples TRBV19 to TRBJ1-2; D unresolved. Trimming removed 5 bases from V and 4 bases from J, with 14 bases in between. Germline CDR1 LNHDA, CDR2 SQIVND (reference sequence). The CDR3 contains 14 residues. CDR3 loop: CASSAPQRGYGYTF. The DNA of the CDR3 is TGTGCCAGTAGTGCTCCACAGCGGGGCTATGGCTACACCTTC.

This rearrangement joins TRBV29-1 to TRBJ2-5, with 9 bases lining up with TRBD2. The J call may be incorrect, as the DNA end agrees better with TRBJ2-7. The CDR3 is made up of 18 amino acids. Germline CDR1 is SQVTM and CDR2 is ANQGSEA. The CDR3 loop reads CSALRVLAGDRTSYEQYF. The CDR3 region has the DNA TGCAGCGCCCTCAGGGTTTTAGCGGGAGACAGGACCTCCTACGAGCAGTACTTC.

The chain has TRBV18 and TRBJ2-1; no reliable D call. This CDR3 is 15 amino acids long. V was pared by 3 bases and J by 2 bases, with 11 bases between. Germline V gives CDR1 KGHSH, CDR2 LQKENI. CDR3 coding DNA: TGTGCCAGCTCACCCCTAGAGGCGGCCTACAATGAGCAGTTCTTC. Translated: CASSPLEAAYNEQFF.

This clone was detected ten times or more. The genes are TRBV5-8 and TRBJ1-2; TRBD1 matches 7 bases. The V gene end was trimmed by 2 bases and the J gene end by 5 bases; junction bases not matched to a gene: 0. Germline CDR1 reads SGHTS; CDR2 reads YDEGEE. The length of the CDR3 is 12 residues. Written as DNA, the CDR3 is TGTGCCAGCAGCTTACAGGGGTATGGCTACACCTTC. Encoded protein: CASSLQGYGYTF.

V usage is TRBV5-1 and J usage is TRBJ2-2, with D perhaps matching TRBD1 (5 bases). CDR1 is SGHRS and CDR2 is YFSETQ in the germline V gene. The CDR3 consists of 13 residues. Deletions cut 5 bases from V and 4 bases from J, with 9 bases between. This CDR3 is CASRSQGTGELFF. In DNA form, the CDR3 reads TGCGCCAGCAGGTCGCAGGGCACCGGGGAGCTGTTTTTT. The full variable domain, completed using reference TRBV5-1 and TRBJ2-2, is KAGVTQTPRYLIKTRGQQVTLSCSPISGHRSVSWYQQTPGQGLQFLFEYFSETQRNKGNFPGRFSGRQFSNSRSEMNVSTLELGDSALYLCASRSQGTGELFFGEGSRLTVL.

The CDR3 is CASSESTGPTGELFF. CDR3 nucleotides: TGCGCCAGCAGTGAGTCTACGGGTCCTACCGGGGAGCTGTTTTTT. The chain couples TRBV10-2 to TRBJ2-2, with D unclear. With 0 bases removed from V and 5 bases from J, the gap between germline ends came to 10 bases. This CDR3 spans 15 amino acids. Germline V gene data show CDR1 as WSHSY and CDR2 as SAAADI.

V is TRBV18 and J is TRBJ1-2, with no clear D. V shed 2 bases and J shed 8 bases, with 12 bases lying between them. The CDR3 consists of 13 residues. Germline V CDR1 and CDR2: KGHSH, LQKENI. The CDR3 region is CASSPVPSEGYTF. CDR3 sequence (DNA): TGTGCCAGCTCACCAGTCCCCTCGGAGGGCTACACCTTC.

V is TRBV29-1 and J is TRBJ2-7; TRBD1 agrees at 11 bases. This CDR3 has 12 residues. Germline V gene lookup returns CDR1 SQVTM and CDR2 ANQGSEA. Germline trimming cut 7 bases from V and 7 bases from J; bases unmatched to any gene: 6. The CDR3 DNA sequence: TGCAGCGCTGGACAGGGGGCTAGAGAGCAGTACTTC. Its protein product is CSAGQGAREQYF.

This clone has a handful of counts. The chain employs TRBV29-1 and TRBJ2-1; D ambiguous. V lost 7 bases, J lost 7 bases, and 11 bases lay in between. The V gene's germline CDR1 is SQVTM and CDR2 ANQGSEA. The CDR3 totals 11 residues. The CDR3 region is CSDHRTNEQFF. The CDR3 region has the DNA TGCAGCGATCACAGAACTAATGAGCAGTTCTTC.